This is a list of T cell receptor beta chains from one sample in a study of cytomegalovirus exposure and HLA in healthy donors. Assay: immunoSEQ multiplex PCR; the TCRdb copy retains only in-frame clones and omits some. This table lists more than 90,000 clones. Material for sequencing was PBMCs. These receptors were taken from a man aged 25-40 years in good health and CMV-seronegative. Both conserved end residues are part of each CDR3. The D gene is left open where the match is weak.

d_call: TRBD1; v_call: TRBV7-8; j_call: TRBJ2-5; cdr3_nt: TGTGCCAGCAGCTTGCGGGACAGGGGAGGGGAGACCCAGTACTTC; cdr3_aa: CASSLRDRGGETQYF
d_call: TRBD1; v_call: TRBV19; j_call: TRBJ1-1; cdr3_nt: TGTGCCAGTAGTCCCGGACAGGCGCTCACTGAAGCTTTCTTT; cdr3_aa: CASSPGQALTEAFF
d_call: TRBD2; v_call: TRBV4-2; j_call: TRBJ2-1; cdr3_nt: TGTGCCAGCAGCCAGCCGAGCGGGGGGGGGTACAATGAGCAGTTCTTC; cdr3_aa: CASSQPSGGGYNEQFF
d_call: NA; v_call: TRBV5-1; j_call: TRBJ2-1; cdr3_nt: TGCGCCAGCAGCTCGGGTCCCCTGGGCTACAATGAGCAGTTCTTC; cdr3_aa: CASSSGPLGYNEQFF
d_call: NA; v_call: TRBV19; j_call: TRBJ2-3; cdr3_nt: TGTGCCAGTAGTATGGTTAGCTACGGCACAGATACGCAGTATTTT; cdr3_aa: CASSMVSYGTDTQYF
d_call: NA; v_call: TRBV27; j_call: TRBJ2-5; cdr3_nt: TGTGCCAGCAGTTTAGCCTTCGACAGCGGGGAGACCCAGTACTTC; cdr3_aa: CASSLAFDSGETQYF
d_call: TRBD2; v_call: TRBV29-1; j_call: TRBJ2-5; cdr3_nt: TGCAGCGCTGGACTAGCGGGGGCGGAGACCCAGTACTTC; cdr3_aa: CSAGLAGAETQYF
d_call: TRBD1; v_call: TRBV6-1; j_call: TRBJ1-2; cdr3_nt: TGTGCCAGCAGGGACAGGGCTACCGGCTACACCTTC; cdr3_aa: CASRDRATGYTF
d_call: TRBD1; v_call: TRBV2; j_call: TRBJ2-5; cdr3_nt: TGTGCCAGCAGTGCCAGGACAGGGGCGGACCAAGAGACCCAGTACTTC; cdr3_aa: CASSARTGADQETQYF
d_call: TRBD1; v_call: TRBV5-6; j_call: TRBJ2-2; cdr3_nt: TGTGCCAGCAGCTACAGGGGTCACTCAATCCCCGGGGAGCTGTTTTTT; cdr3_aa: CASSYRGHSIPGELFF
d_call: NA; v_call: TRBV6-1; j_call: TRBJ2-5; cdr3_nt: TGTGCCAGCAGTGCTCTGCGAGAGACCCAGTACTTC; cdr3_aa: CASSALRETQYF
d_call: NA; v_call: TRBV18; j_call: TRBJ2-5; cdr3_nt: TGTGCCAGCTCACCACCGAACGGGCAAGAGACCCAGTACTTC; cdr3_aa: CASSPPNGQETQYF
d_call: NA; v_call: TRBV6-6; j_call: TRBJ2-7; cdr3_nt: TGTGCCAGCAGTATTATACAGGAGCGTTACGAGCAGTACTTC; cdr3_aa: CASSIIQERYEQYF
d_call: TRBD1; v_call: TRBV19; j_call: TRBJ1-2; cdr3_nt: TGTGCCAGTAGTGTAACAGGGGCGCCTGGTGGCTACACCTTC; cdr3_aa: CASSVTGAPGGYTF
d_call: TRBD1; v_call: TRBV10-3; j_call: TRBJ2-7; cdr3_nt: TGTGCCATCAGGATGGGGACAGGGGAGTACGAGCAGTACTTC; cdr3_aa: CAIRMGTGEYEQYF
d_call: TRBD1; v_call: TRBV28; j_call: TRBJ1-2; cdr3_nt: TGTGCCATCGAGAACCGGGACAGTAACTATGGCTACACCTTC; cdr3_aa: CAIENRDSNYGYTF
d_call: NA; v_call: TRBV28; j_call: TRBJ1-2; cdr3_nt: TGTGCCAGCAGTTTATCAGGGGCTGGGAACTATGGCTACACCTTC; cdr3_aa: CASSLSGAGNYGYTF
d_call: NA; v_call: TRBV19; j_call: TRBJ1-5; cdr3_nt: TGTGCCAGTAGTATTTATGCGGTCAATAGCAATCAGCCCCAGCATTTT; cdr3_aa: CASSIYAVNSNQPQHF
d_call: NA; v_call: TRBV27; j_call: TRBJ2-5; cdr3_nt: TGTGCCAGCAACGCAGGGAAGACCCAGTACTTC; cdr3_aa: CASNAGKTQYF
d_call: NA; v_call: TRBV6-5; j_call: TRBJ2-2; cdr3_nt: TGTGCCAGCAGCGAGGTGAACACCGGGGAGCTGTTTTTT; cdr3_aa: CASSEVNTGELFF
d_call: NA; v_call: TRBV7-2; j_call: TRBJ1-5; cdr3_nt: TGTGCCAGCAGCTTAGGATTTGGGGCGACCAACAATCAGCCCCAGCATTTT; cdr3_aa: CASSLGFGATNNQPQHF
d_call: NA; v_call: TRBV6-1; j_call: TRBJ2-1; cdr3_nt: TGTGCCACCTCCGCGGGACCCGACAATGAGCAGTTCTTC; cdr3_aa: CATSAGPDNEQFF
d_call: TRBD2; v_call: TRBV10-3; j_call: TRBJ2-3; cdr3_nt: TGTGCCATCAGTGATTTCCCGGGACTAGAACCAGATACGCAGTATTTT; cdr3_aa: CAISDFPGLEPDTQYF
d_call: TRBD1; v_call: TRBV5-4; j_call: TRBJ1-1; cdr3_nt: TGTGCCAGCAGCTTGCCGGGACAGGCCAACACTGAAGCTTTCTTT; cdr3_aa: CASSLPGQANTEAFF
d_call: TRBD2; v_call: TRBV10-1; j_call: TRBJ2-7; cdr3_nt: TGCGCCAGCATCTGGGGACTAGCGGAAAACTACGAGCAGTACTTC; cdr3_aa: CASIWGLAENYEQYF
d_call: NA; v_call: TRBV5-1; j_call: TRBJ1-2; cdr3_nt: TGCGCCAGCAGCCCTTCAGGGGAATATGGCTACACCTTC; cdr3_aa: CASSPSGEYGYTF
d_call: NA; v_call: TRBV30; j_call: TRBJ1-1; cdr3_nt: TGTGCCTGGTCGGGTAGCTTGAACACTGAAGCTTTCTTT; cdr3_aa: CAWSGSLNTEAFF
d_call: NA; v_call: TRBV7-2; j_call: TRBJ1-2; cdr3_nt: TGTGCCAGCAGCACGGGGGAGTTGGGTGGCTACACCTTC; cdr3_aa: CASSTGELGGYTF
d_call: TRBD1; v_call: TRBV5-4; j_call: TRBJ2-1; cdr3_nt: TGTGCCAGCAGCAATACCGGGACAGGGGCTTACAATGAGCAGTTCTTC; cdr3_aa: CASSNTGTGAYNEQFF
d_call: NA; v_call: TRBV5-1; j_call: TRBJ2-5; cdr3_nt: TGCGCCAGCAGCTTGGGGACAGCCTACCAAGAGACCCAGTACTTC; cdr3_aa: CASSLGTAYQETQYF
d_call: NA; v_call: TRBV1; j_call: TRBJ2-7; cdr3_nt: TGCACCAGCAGCCAAGATCTGCCTAGCACCTACGAGCAGTACTTC; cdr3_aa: CTSSQDLPSTYEQYF
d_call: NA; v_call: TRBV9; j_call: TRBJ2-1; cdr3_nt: TGTGCCAGCAGTCCACTTTCACGGGGCTCCTACAATGAGCAGTTCTTC; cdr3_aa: CASSPLSRGSYNEQFF